These 20 T cell receptor beta chains were all obtained from the same sample, sequenced in a study of OX40 agonist ivuxolimab in advanced cancers. Sequencing used immunoSEQ multiplex PCR; TCRdb keeps in-frame clones, though not all of them. The sample records approximately 54,000 clones, around 93% being singletons. The specimen comprised CD4+ or CD8+ T cells sorted from blood, sampled in a trial of the OX40 agonist ivuxolimab. These TCRs come from an adult with an advanced solid tumor such as melanoma, head and neck, liver or kidney cancer.

The rearrangement links TRBV30 to TRBJ1-3; D gene ambiguous. The CDR3 length is 15 residues. Deletions cut 1 base from V and 0 bases from J, with 10 bases between. Germline values: CDR1 GTSNPN, CDR2 SVGIG (reference sequence). CDR3 amino acids: CAWSGADYSGNTIYF. The DNA of the CDR3 is TGTGCCTGGAGTGGGGCAGACTACTCTGGAAACACCATATATTTT.

The chain uses TRBV7-3 and TRBJ1-2; D unresolved. Germline V gives CDR1 SGHTA, CDR2 FQGTGA. The CDR3 contains 13 residues. Deletions cut 0 bases from V and 6 bases from J, with 8 bases between. The CDR3 region is CASSLTVMDGYTF. The CDR3 nucleotides read TGTGCCAGCAGCTTAACGGTCATGGATGGCTACACCTTC. The whole variable domain, filled in from reference TRBV7-3 and TRBJ1-2, reads GAGVSQTPSNKVTEKGKYVELRCDPISGHTALYWYRQSLGQGPEFLIYFQGTGAADDSGLPNDRFFAVRPEGSVSTLKIQRTERGDSAVYLCASSLTVMDGYTFGSGTRLTVV.

J is TRBJ2-7 and V is TRBV13, with 8 bases identical to TRBD1. The germline V gene encodes CDR1 PRHDT and CDR2 FYEKMQ (reference sequence). V gave up 7 bases and J gave up 3 bases; unmatched junction bases: 8. There are 14 residues in the CDR3. In DNA form, the CDR3 reads TGTGCCAGCAACGACAGGGGAAGCCGCTACGAGCAGTACTTC. It yields the protein CASNDRGSRYEQYF. Together with reference TRBV13 and TRBJ2-7, the CDR3 gives the full variable domain: AAGVIQSPRHLIKEKRETATLKCYPIPRHDTVYWYQQGPGQDPQFLISFYEKMQSDKGSIPDRFSAQQFSDYHSELNMSSLELGDSALYFCASNDRGSRYEQYFGPGTRLTVT.

The V and J genes are TRBV4-2 and TRBJ1-1; tentative D call: TRBD1 (6 bases). Germline CDR1 is LGHNA and CDR2 is YNFKEQ. CDR3 length equals 12 residues. V lost 4 bases and J 6 bases, leaving 9 bases between the germline ends. The CDR3: CASSPTGSEAFF. The CDR3, as DNA: TGTGCCAGCAGCCCGACAGGATCTGAAGCTTTCTTT.

A single count supports this clone. The gene calls are TRBV4-2 and TRBJ2-1; TRBD2 agrees at 14 bases. CDR1 and CDR2 (germline): LGHNA, YNFKEQ. With V trimmed by 1 base and J by 0 bases, 14 bases remained unmatched. This CDR3 has 22 residues. The CDR3 sequence: CASSQGRSWTSGGPSSYNEQFF. The CDR3 coding sequence is TGTGCCAGCAGCCAAGGTCGAAGTTGGACTAGCGGGGGGCCGAGCTCCTACAATGAGCAGTTCTTC.

The J gene is TRBJ1-1, the V gene TRBV9, with D possibly being TRBD1 (6 bases). V lost 3 bases to trimming and J lost 1 base, with 16 bases between them. This CDR3 is 16 amino acids long. The V gene's germline CDR1 is SGDLS and CDR2 YYNGEE. The CDR3 coding sequence is TGTGCCAGCAGCGCTAGTCCCGGGACACCGAACACTGAAGCTTTCTTT. Amino acid sequence: CASSASPGTPNTEAFF.

The V and J genes are TRBV28 and TRBJ2-1, with 11 nucleotides matching TRBD2. J was trimmed by 1 base and V by 3 bases; bases with no gene match: 5. The CDR3 has 17 residues. Per the germline V gene, CDR1 is MDHEN and CDR2 is SYDVKM. The CDR3 protein is CASSFPTSGTSYNEQFF. As DNA, the CDR3 is TGTGCCAGCAGTTTCCCGACTAGCGGGACATCCTACAATGAGCAGTTCTTC.

V usage is TRBV27 and J usage is TRBJ1-1; possibly TRBD1 for D (5 bases). V lost 0 bases, J lost 8 bases, and 10 bases lay in between. This CDR3 spans 13 amino acids. Germline V gene sequence: CDR1 MNHEY, CDR2 SMNVEV (reference sequence). CDR3 nucleotide sequence: TGTGCCAGCAGTTTATCGGTGTGGGGGGAAGCTTTCTTT. It codes for CASSLSVWGEAFF.

The chain employs TRBV4-1 and TRBJ2-7; no clear D. V gave up 0 bases and J gave up 5 bases, with 11 bases separating them. CDR3 length: 14 amino acids. The germline gives CDR1 MGHRA, CDR2 YSYEKL. CDR3: CASSQEGVSHEQYF. CDR3 bases: TGCGCCAGCAGCCAAGAAGGAGTTAGCCACGAGCAGTACTTC.

This rearrangement joins TRBV5-3 to TRBJ1-5, with D perhaps TRBD1 (5 bases). TRBV5-3 is classed as an ORF, of uncertain function. This CDR3 is 14 amino acids long. The germline V and J ends were trimmed by 7 bases and 4 bases, with 15 bases remaining between them. CDR3 region: CARGQKGVNQPQHF. CDR3 coding DNA: TGTGCCAGAGGCCAGAAAGGGGTGAATCAGCCCCAGCATTTT.

The chain couples TRBV30 to TRBJ2-2, with D uncertain. CDR1 is GTSNPN and CDR2 is SVGIG in the germline V gene (reference sequence). V gave up 8 bases and J gave up 2 bases, with 3 bases separating them. The CDR3 sequence is 10 residues long. The CDR3 region is CASNTGELFF. DNA of the CDR3: TGTGCCAGCAACACCGGGGAGCTGTTTTTT.

This sequence joins TRBV4-1 and TRBJ2-7; TRBD2 matches 10 bases. This CDR3 region has 14 residues. V trimming: 1 base; J trimming: 4 bases; junction bases outside the gene matches: 1. Germline lookup yields CDR1 MGHRA and CDR2 YSYEKL. The CDR3 loop is CASSQVAGGYEQYF. CDR3 sequence (DNA): TGCGCCAGCAGCCAAGTAGCGGGGGGATACGAGCAGTACTTC.

The chain is built from TRBV7-9 and TRBJ1-2; tentatively, D is TRBD1 (5 bases). Germline-derived CDR1 and CDR2 are SEHNR and FQNEAQ (reference sequence). The CDR3 totals 14 residues. Trimming stripped 4 bases from V and 4 bases from J, with 13 bases between. CDR3: CASSSTVRSYGYTF. As DNA, the CDR3 is TGTGCCAGCAGCTCGACAGTAAGGTCCTATGGCTACACCTTC.

This clone came up once. The chain combines TRBV28 with TRBJ2-7, with D perhaps given as TRBD1 or TRBD2 (5 bases each). The V gene's germline CDR1 is MDHEN and CDR2 SYDVKM. Trimming shortened V by 3 bases and J by 6 bases, and 9 bases separated the two germline ends. The CDR3 totals 12 residues. The CDR3 DNA reads TGTGCCAGCAGTTTGGGACGAGCCGAGCAGTACTTC. This translates into CASSLGRAEQYF.

The chain couples TRBV18 to TRBJ2-3; 8 bases are shared with TRBD2. Looked up from germline, CDR1 is KGHSH and CDR2 is LQKENI. The J segment lost 1 base and the V segment lost 3 bases, leaving 6 bases of the junction unmatched. CDR3 length: 16 residues. CDR3 DNA: TGTGCCAGCTCACCGGCAGCGGGAGTTGGCACAGATACGCAGTATTTT. This sequence encodes CASSPAAGVGTDTQYF.

The rearrangement uses TRBV2 and TRBJ2-7, with 10 nucleotides matching TRBD2. This CDR3 is 14 amino acids long. Trimming at V came to 7 bases and at J to 4 bases, leaving 7 bases not matched to a gene. In germline, CDR1 is SNHLY, CDR2 FYNNEI. The CDR3 region is CASKGTSDPYEQYF. CDR3 DNA: TGTGCCAGCAAGGGGACTAGCGATCCGTACGAGCAGTACTTC.

This rearrangement joins TRBV29-1 to TRBJ1-3; D unclear. Per the germline V gene, CDR1 is SQVTM and CDR2 is ANQGSEA. This CDR3 contains 13 residues. V lost 3 bases and J 0 bases, leaving 6 bases between the germline ends. CDR3 residues: CSVEQISGNTIYF. As DNA, the CDR3 is TGCAGCGTTGAGCAGATCTCTGGAAACACCATATATTTT.

V gene TRBV4-3 combines with J gene TRBJ1-5; possible D gene TRBD1, 5 bases. The germline CDR1 and CDR2 sequences are LGHNA and YSLEER. V lost 1 base and J lost 8, with 12 bases in between. CDR3 size: 14 residues. The DNA of the CDR3 is TGCGCCAGCAGCCAAGGACGGGCGGGGGAGCCCCAGCATTTT. Amino acids: CASSQGRAGEPQHF.

The rearrangement uses TRBV7-6 and TRBJ2-6; 9 nucleotides line up with TRBD1. CDR1 is SGHVS and CDR2 is FNYEAQ in the germline V gene. J gave up 2 bases and V 6 bases, and 8 bases lay outside the gene matches. This CDR3 has 17 amino acids. The CDR3 loop is CASSTPQGAAGANVLTF. The CDR3 nucleotides are TGTGCCAGCAGTACACCACAGGGGGCGGCTGGGGCCAACGTCCTGACTTTC.

The chain uses TRBV9 and TRBJ2-3; 8 positions match TRBD2. CDR1 and CDR2 from the germline V gene are SGDLS and YYNGEE. V dropped 4 bases and J dropped 1; count of bases not matched to a gene: 8. The CDR3 totals 16 residues. CDR3 DNA: TGTGCCAGCAGCCCCCTAGCGGGCGTGCGCACAGATACGCAGTATTTT. It is translated as CASSPLAGVRTDTQYF.